This TCR beta chain originates from a study of blood T cell repertoires in COVID-19. Study in general: In each case, the material was cDNA or gDNA derived from T cells, B-cell-depleted T cells, or PBMCs.

The CDR3 extends over 13 amino acids. Trimming took off 3 bases at V and 7 bases at J, with 13 bases between the two ends. Germline V gene data show CDR1 as SGHTA and CDR2 as FQGNSA. Original processing methods: Estimated nucleated cell counts came from reference gene primer amplification. TCRdb's table, derived via immunoSEQ multiplex PCR, lists solely in-frame clones and lacks some. That table is the source of V, J and clone size, and D and trimming were worked out from the DNA. In the table there are 80,000 to 95,000 clones, roughly 76% of which are singletons. What was sequenced was peripheral blood. The gene calls are TRBV7-2 and TRBJ2-7; TRBD2 is a possible D gene (5 bases). This receptor was identified in a woman aged 80 or older with active or convalescent COVID-19. The CDR3 DNA is TGTGCCAGCAGCTTGGGCGGGCCGGAGGAGCAGTACTTC. It specifies CASSLGGPEEQYF. Together with reference TRBV7-2 and TRBJ2-7, the CDR3 gives the full variable domain: GAGVSQSPSNKVTEKGKDVELRCDPISGHTALYWYRQSLGQGLEFLIYFQGNSAPDKSGLPSDRFSAERTGGSVSTLTIQRTQQEDSAVYLCASSLGGPEEQYFGPGTRLTVT.